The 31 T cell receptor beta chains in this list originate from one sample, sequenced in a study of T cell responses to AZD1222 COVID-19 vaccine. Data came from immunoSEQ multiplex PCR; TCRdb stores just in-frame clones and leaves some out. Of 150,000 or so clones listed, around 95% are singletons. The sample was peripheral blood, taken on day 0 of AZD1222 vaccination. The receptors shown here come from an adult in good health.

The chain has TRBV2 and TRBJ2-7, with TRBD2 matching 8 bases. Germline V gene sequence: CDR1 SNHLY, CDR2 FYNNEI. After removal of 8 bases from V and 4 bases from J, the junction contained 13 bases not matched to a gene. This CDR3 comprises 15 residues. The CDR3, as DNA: TGTGCCAGCCTTTTGGACCCGGGGGGGACTTACGAGCAGTACTTC. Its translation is CASLLDPGGTYEQYF.

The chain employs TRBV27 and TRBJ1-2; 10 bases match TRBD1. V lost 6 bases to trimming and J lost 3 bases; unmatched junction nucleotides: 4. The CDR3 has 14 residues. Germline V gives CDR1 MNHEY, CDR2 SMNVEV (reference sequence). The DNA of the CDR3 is TGTGCCAGCAGCATGACAGGGGGCGACTATGGCTACACCTTC. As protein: CASSMTGGDYGYTF.

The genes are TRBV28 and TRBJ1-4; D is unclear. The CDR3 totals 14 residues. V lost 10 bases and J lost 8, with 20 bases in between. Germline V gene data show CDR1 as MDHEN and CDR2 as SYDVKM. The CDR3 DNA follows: TGTGCCACCGACTCGGGCCCCGTTACAGAAAAACTGTTTTTT. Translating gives CATDSGPVTEKLFF.

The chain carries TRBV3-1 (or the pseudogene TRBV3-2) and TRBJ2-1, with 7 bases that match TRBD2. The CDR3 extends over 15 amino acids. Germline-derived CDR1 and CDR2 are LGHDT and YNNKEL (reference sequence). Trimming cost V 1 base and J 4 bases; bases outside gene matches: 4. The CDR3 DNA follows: TGTGCCAGCAGCCAAGGGCAGGGAGGGTACAATGAGCAGTTCTTC. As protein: CASSQGQGGYNEQFF.

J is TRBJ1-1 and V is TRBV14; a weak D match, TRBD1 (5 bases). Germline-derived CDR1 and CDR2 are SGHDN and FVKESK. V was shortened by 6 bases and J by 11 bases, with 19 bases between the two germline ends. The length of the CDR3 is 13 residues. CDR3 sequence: CASSLGEGRSAFF. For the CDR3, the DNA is TGTGCCAGCAGTTTGGGGGAGGGACGTTCGGCTTTCTTT.

CDR3 loop: CASSTLQGAWTEAFF. The CDR3 nucleotides are TGTGCCAGCAGCACACTACAGGGGGCTTGGACTGAAGCTTTCTTT. The rearrangement uses TRBV27 and TRBJ1-1, with 9 bases fitting TRBD1. The trim removed 6 bases at V and 5 bases at J, leaving 10 bases unmatched. This CDR3 has 15 amino acids. Looked up from germline, CDR1 is MNHEY and CDR2 is SMNVEV (reference sequence).

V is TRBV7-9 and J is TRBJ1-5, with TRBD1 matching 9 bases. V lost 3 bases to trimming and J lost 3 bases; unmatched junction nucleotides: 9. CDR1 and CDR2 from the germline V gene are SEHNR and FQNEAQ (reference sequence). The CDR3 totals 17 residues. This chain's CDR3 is CASSLARGQGYNQPQHF. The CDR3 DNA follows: TGTGCCAGCAGCTTGGCCCGGGGACAGGGCTACAATCAGCCCCAGCATTTT.

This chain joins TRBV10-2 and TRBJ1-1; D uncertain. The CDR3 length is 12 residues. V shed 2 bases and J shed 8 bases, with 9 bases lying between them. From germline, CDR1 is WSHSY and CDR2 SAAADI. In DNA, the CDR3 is TGCGCCAGCAGTGAGCGGCTCCCCGAAGCTTTCTTT. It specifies CASSERLPEAFF.

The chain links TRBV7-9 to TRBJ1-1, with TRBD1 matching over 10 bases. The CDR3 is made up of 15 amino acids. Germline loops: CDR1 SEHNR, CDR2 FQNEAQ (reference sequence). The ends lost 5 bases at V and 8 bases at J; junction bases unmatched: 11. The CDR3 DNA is TGTGCCAGCAGCGCTAAGACAGGGGGCCCGCAAGAAGCTTTCTTT. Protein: CASSAKTGGPQEAFF.

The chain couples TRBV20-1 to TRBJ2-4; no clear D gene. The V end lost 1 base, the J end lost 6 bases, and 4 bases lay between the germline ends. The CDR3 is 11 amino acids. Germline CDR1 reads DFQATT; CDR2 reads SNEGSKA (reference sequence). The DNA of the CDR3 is TGCAGTGCTAGAGCGGGAAACATTCAGTACTTC. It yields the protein CSARAGNIQYF.

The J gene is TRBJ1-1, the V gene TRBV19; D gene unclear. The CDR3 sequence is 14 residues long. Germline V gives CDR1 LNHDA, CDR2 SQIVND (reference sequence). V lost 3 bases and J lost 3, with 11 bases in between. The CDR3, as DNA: TGTGCCAGTAGTATTAGGCAGGACTACACTGAAGCTTTCTTT. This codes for CASSIRQDYTEAFF.

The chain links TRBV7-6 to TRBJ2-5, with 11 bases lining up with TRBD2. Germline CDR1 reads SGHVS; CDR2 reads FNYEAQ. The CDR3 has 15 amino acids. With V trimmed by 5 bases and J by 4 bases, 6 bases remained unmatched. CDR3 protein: CASSAFGTSGETQYF. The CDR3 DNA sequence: TGTGCCAGCAGCGCCTTCGGGACTAGCGGAGAGACCCAGTACTTC.

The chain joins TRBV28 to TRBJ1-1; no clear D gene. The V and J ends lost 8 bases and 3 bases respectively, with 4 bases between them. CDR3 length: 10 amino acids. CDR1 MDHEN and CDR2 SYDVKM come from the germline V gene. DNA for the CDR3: TGTGCCAGCTGGGACACTGAAGCTTTCTTT. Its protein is CASWDTEAFF.

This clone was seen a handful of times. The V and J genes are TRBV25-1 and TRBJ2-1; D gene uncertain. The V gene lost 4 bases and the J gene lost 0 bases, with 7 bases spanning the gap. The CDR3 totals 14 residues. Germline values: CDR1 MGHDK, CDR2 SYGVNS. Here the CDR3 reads CASSVTGSYNEQFF. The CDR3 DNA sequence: TGTGCCAGCAGTGTAACGGGCTCCTACAATGAGCAGTTCTTC.

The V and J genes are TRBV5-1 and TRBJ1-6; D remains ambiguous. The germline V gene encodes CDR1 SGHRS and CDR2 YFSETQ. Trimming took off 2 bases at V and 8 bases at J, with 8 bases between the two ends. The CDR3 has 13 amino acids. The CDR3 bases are TGCGCCAGCAGCTTCCAGGAGGATTCACCCCTCCACTTT. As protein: CASSFQEDSPLHF.

For the CDR3, the DNA is TGTGCCACCAGCGCCCCGGGGGCTCAGCCCCAGCATTTT. Translation: CATSAPGAQPQHF. The rearrangement links TRBV15 to TRBJ1-5, with D perhaps matching TRBD1 (6 bases). This CDR3 has 13 amino acids. Germline assignment: CDR1 LNHNV and CDR2 YYDKDF (reference sequence). Trimming removed 5 bases from V and 6 bases from J, with 11 bases in between.

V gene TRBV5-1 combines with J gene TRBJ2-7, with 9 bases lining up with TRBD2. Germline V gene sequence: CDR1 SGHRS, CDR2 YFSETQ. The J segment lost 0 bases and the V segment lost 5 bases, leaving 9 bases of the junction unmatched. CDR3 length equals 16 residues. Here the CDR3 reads CASSRRLAASSYEQYF. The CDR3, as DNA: TGCGCCAGCAGTCGCCGACTAGCGGCGAGCTCCTACGAGCAGTACTTC. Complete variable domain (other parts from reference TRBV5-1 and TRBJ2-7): KAGVTQTPRYLIKTRGQQVTLSCSPISGHRSVSWYQQTPGQGLQFLFEYFSETQRNKGNFPGRFSGRQFSNSRSEMNVSTLELGDSALYLCASSRRLAASSYEQYFGPGTRLTVT.

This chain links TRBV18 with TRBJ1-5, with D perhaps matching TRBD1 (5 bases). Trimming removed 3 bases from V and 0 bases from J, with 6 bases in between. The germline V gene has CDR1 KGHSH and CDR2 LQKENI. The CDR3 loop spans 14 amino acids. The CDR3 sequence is CASSPGLSNQPQHF. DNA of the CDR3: TGTGCCAGCTCACCGGGACTTAGCAATCAGCCCCAGCATTTT.

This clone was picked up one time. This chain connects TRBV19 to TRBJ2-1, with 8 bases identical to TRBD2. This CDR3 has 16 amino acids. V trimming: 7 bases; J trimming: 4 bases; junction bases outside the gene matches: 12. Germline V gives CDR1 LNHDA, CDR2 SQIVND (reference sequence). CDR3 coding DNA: TGTGCCAGTAATCCCTCGGCGGGAGGATCATACAATGAGCAGTTCTTC. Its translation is CASNPSAGGSYNEQFF.

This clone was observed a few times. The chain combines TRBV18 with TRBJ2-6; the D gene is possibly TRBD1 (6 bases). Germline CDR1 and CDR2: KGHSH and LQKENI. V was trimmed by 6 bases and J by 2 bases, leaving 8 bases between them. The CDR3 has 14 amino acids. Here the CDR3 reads CASSRDTGANVLTF. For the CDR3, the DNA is TGTGCCAGCTCCCGGGACACTGGGGCCAACGTCCTGACTTTC.

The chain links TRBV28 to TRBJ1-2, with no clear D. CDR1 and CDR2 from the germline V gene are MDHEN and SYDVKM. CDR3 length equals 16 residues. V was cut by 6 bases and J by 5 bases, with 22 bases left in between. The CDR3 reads CASSTVHGTPLYGYTF. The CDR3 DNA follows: TGTGCCAGCAGCACCGTCCACGGAACCCCCCTGTATGGCTACACCTTC.

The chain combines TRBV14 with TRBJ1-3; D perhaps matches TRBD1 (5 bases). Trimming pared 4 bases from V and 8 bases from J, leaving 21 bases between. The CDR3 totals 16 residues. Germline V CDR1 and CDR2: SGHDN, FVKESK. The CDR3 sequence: CASSRSFSGRGDTIYF. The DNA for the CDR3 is TGTGCCAGCAGCCGCAGTTTCTCCGGGAGAGGGGACACCATATATTTT.

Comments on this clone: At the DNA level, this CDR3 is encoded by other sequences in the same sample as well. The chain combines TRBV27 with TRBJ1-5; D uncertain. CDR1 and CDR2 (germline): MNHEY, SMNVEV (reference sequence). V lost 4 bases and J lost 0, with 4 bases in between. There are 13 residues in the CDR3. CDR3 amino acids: CASSSASNQPQHF. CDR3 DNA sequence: TGTGCCAGCAGTTCTGCTAGCAATCAGCCCCAGCATTTT.

CDR3 bases: TGTGCCAGCTCACCAGGCGGGAGGAGTTCCTACAATGAGCAGTTCTTC. This encodes CASSPGGRSSYNEQFF. The chain recombines TRBV18 with TRBJ2-1; the match to TRBD2 covers 8 bases. This CDR3 has 16 residues. V was pared by 2 bases and J by 1 base, with 4 bases of the junction left unmatched. CDR1 is KGHSH and CDR2 is LQKENI in the germline V gene.

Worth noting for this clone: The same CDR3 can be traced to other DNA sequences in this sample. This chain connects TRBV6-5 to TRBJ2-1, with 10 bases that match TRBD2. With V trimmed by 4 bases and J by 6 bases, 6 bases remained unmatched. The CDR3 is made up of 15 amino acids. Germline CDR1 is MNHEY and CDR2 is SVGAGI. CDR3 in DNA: TGTGCCAGCAGTTCTAGCGGGAGAGCCCTCAATGAGCAGTTCTTC. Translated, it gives CASSSSGRALNEQFF.

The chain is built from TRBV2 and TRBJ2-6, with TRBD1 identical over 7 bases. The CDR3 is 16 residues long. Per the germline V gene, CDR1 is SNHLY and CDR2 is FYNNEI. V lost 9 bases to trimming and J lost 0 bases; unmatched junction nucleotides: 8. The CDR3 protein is CARGAGGNSGANVLTF. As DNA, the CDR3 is TGTGCCAGAGGGGCAGGGGGAAACTCTGGGGCCAACGTCCTGACTTTC.

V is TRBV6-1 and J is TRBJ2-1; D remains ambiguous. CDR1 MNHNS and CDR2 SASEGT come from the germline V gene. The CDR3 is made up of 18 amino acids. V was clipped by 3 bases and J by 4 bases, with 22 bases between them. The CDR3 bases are TGTGCCAGCAGTGATGAACTAAATCCTGGGGTCGGATACAATGAGCAGTTCTTC. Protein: CASSDELNPGVGYNEQFF.

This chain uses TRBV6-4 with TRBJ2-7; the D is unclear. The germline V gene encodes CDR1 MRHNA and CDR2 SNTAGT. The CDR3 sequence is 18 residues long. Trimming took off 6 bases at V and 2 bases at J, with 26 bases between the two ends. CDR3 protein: CASRFGDRGWEKTYEQYF. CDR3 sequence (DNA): TGTGCCAGCAGGTTCGGCGATAGAGGTTGGGAAAAGACCTACGAGCAGTACTTC.

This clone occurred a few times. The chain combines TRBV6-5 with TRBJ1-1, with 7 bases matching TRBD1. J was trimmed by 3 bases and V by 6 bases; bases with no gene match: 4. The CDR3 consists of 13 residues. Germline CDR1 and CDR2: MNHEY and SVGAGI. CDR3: CASRPTGYTEAFF. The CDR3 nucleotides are TGTGCCAGCAGACCGACAGGGTACACTGAAGCTTTCTTT.

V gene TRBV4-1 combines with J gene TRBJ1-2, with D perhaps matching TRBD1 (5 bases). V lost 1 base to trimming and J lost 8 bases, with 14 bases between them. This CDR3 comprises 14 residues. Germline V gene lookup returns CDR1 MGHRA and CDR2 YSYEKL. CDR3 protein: CASSQGGMSSGYTF. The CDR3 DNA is TGCGCCAGCAGCCAAGGGGGGATGTCCTCCGGCTACACCTTC.

For the CDR3, the DNA is TGTGCCTGGAGAAGACTCATGGGGGAAAAACTGTTTTTT. Protein: CAWRRLMGEKLFF. The chain employs TRBV30 and TRBJ1-4; D remains ambiguous. Germline V gives CDR1 GTSNPN, CDR2 SVGIG (reference sequence). V shed 3 bases and J shed 8 bases, with 13 bases lying between them. This CDR3 has 13 amino acids.